The 6 T cell receptor beta chains given below trace back to one sample, sequenced in a study of T cells in Graves' hyperthyroidism and ophthalmopathy. Amplified regions were TCR beta CDR3 sequences from RNA transcripts. The primer set for the first-round RT-PCR of the TCR CDR3 was HTBI. Via MiXCR, TCRdb re-called the multiplex PCR reads, giving one row per CDR3 protein. Of about 570,000 distinct CDR3 sequences in the sample, around 42% were seen once. The specimen sequenced was peripheral blood or thyroid tissue (not recorded which). The receptors were sampled from an adult woman with Graves' disease, either hyperthyroidism or ophthalmopathy (not recorded which).

The J gene is TRBJ1-1, the V gene TRBV29-1; 9 nucleotides agree with TRBD1. The germline CDR1 and CDR2 sequences are SQVTM and ANQGSEA. This CDR3 comprises 14 residues. The ends lost 6 bases at V and 6 bases at J; junction bases unmatched: 11. The CDR3 coding sequence is TGCAGCGTCTATACCGGACAGGGGAGGGCTGAAGCTTTCTTT. Translation gives CSVYTGQGRAEAFF.

There are many counts of this clonotype. J is TRBJ1-6 and V is TRBV27, with D possibly being TRBD1 (6 bases). CDR3 length: 17 residues. The V gene's germline CDR1 is MNHEY and CDR2 SMNVEV (reference sequence). V shed 7 bases and J shed 7 bases, with 23 bases lying between them. The CDR3 loop reads CASMRGGGWFGNSPLHF. CDR3 bases: TGTGCCAGCATGAGAGGGGGGGGTTGGTTTGGGAATTCACCCCTCCACTTT.

This clonotype was observed a handful of times. A much larger clone lies a single base off, so this may be a read error. The chain couples TRBV7-9 to TRBJ2-2, with a possible D match to TRBD2 (6 bases). V gave up 5 bases and J gave up 7 bases, with 14 bases separating them. The CDR3 spans 14 residues. Germline CDR1 SEHNR, CDR2 FQNEAQ (reference sequence). CDR3 in DNA: TGTGCCAGCAGCCCTCCCGCCGGGGGCGGGGAGCTGTTTTTT. Protein: CASSPPAGGGELFF.

A note on this clonotype: The junction differs from germline at one of its ends, possibly a read error. The rearrangement uses TRBV11-2 and TRBJ2-7, with 8 bases lining up with TRBD1. Germline V gives CDR1 SGHAT, CDR2 FQNNGV. This CDR3 is 15 amino acids long. The DNA of the CDR3 is TGCGCCAGCAGCTTGGGGGACAGGAACAGCTACGAGCAGTACTTC. This translates into CASSLGDRNSYEQYF.

This clonotype showed up many times. The gene calls are TRBV5-1 and TRBJ1-1; tentative D call: TRBD1 (5 bases). The V and J ends lost 0 bases and 3 bases respectively, with 12 bases between them. Germline V gene data show CDR1 as SGHRS and CDR2 as YFSETQ. The CDR3 loop spans 15 amino acids. CDR3 nucleotide sequence: TGCGCCAGCAGCTTGGTTATGGGGGTCGACACTGAAGCTTTCTTT. This translates into CASSLVMGVDTEAFF.

The V call is TRBV25-1, the J call TRBJ1-1, with a tentative D call TRBD1 (6 bases). The CDR3 contains 14 residues. Trimming pared 3 bases from V and 7 bases from J, leaving 15 bases between. From germline, CDR1 is MGHDK and CDR2 SYGVNS. DNA of the CDR3: TGTGCCAGCAGTGACTCGACAGGTCAGGGTGAAGCTTTCTTT. Amino acids: CASSDSTGQGEAFF. The whole variable domain, remainder taken from reference TRBV25-1 and TRBJ1-1, is EADIYQTPRYLVIGTGKKITLECSQTMGHDKMYWYQQDPGMELHLIHYSYGVNSTEKGDLSSESTVSRIRTEHFPLTLESARPSHTSQYLCASSDSTGQGEAFFGQGTRLTVV.